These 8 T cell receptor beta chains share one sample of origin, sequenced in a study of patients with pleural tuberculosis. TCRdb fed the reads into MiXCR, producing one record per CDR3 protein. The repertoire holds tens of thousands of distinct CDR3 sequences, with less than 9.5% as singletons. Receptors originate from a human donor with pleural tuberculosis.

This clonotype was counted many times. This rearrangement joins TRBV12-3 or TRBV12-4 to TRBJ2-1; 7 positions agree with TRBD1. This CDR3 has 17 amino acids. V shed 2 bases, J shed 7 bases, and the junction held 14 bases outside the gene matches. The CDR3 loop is CASSLLLGSGGTNEQFF. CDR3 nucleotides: TGTGCCAGCAGTTTACTCCTCGGTTCAGGGGGAACGAATGAGCAGTTCTTC.

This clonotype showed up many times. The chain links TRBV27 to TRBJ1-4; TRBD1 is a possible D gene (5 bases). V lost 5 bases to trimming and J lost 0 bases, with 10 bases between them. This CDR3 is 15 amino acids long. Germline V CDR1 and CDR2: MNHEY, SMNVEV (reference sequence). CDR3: CASSQRGPTNEKLFF. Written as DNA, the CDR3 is TGTGCCAGCAGTCAGAGGGGTCCAACTAATGAAAAACTGTTTTTT.

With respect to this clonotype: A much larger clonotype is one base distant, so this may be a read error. CDR3 sequence: CASRDPTRAIQYF. CDR3 sequence (DNA): TGTGCCAGCAGGGACCCTACCCGGGCCATTCAGTACTTC. V usage is TRBV6-4 and J usage is TRBJ2-4; D unclear. V was clipped by 6 bases and J by 9 bases, with 15 bases between them. Per germline, CDR1 MRHNA and CDR2 SNTAGT. CDR3 length equals 13 residues.

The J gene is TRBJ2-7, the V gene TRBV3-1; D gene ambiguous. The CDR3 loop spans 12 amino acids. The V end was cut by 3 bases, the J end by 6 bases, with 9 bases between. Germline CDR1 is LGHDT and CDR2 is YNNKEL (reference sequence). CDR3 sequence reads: CASSQGWGEQYV. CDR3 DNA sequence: TGTGCCAGCAGCCAGGGTTGGGGCGAGCAGTACGTC.

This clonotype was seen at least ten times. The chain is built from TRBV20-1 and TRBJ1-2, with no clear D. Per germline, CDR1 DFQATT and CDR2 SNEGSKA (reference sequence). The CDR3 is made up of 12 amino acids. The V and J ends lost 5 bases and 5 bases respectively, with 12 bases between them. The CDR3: CSAETGPYGYTF. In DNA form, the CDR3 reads TGCAGTGCTGAGACCGGGCCTTATGGCTACACCTTC.

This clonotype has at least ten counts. The CDR3 reads CASSEEAGLRPEAFF. CDR3 in DNA: TGTGCCAGCAGTGAAGAAGCAGGGTTGAGGCCTGAAGCTTTCTTT. The chain combines TRBV2 with TRBJ1-1, with a weak D call TRBD1 (5 bases). The CDR3 has 15 residues. CDR1 and CDR2 (germline): SNHLY, FYNNEI. V gave up 1 base and J gave up 6 bases, with 15 bases separating them. Using reference TRBV2 and TRBJ1-1 for the parts outside the CDR3, the full variable domain is EPEVTQTPSHQVTQMGQEVILRCVPISNHLYFYWYRQILGQKVEFLVSFYNNEISEKSEIFDDQFSVERPDGSNFTLKIRSTKLEDSAMYFCASSEEAGLRPEAFFGQGTRLTVV.

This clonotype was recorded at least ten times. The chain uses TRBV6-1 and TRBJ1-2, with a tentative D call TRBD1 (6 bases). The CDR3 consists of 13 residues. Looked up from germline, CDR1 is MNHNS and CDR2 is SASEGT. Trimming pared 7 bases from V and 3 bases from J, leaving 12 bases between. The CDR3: CASNPQGDYGYTF. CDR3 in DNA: TGTGCCAGCAACCCACAGGGAGACTATGGCTACACCTTC.

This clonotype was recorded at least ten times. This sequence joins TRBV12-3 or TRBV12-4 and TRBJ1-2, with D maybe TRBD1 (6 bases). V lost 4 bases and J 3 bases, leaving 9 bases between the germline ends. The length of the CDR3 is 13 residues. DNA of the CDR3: TGTGCCAGCAGTTCGCCAGGGGACTATGGCTACACCTTC. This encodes CASSSPGDYGYTF.